A single sample gave rise to the 21 T cell receptor beta chains below, sequenced in a study of blood T cell repertoires in COVID-19. Sequenced by immunoSEQ multiplex PCR; TCRdb stores in-frame clones only, minus some. In the table there are 250,000 or so clones, around nine tenths of which are singletons. Sequencing was carried out using peripheral blood. The receptors were sampled from a man aged 35 to 55 with active or convalescent COVID-19.

The rearrangement links TRBV6-5 to TRBJ2-7; possible D gene TRBD1, 5 bases. The CDR3 contains 13 residues. The germline V gene encodes CDR1 MNHEY and CDR2 SVGAGI. V lost 10 bases to trimming and J lost 0 bases, with 13 bases between them. This CDR3 is CATQGDISYEQYF. The CDR3 DNA follows: TGTGCCACTCAGGGTGATATCTCCTACGAGCAGTACTTC.

Points on this clone: Other DNA sequences from this sample encode an identical CDR3 as well. The V gene is TRBV11-2, the J gene TRBJ2-7; TRBD1 agrees at 8 bases. The trim removed 5 bases at V and 2 bases at J, leaving 8 bases unmatched. The CDR3 has 15 residues. The germline V gene encodes CDR1 SGHAT and CDR2 FQNNGV. The CDR3, as DNA: TGTGCCAGCAGCCCCCGGACAGGGCAGACCTACGAGCAGTACTTC. This sequence encodes CASSPRTGQTYEQYF.

The chain employs TRBV7-9 and TRBJ2-7, with 7 bases aligning to TRBD1. This CDR3 has 13 amino acids. Looked up from germline, CDR1 is SEHNR and CDR2 is FQNEAQ (reference sequence). V lost 5 bases and J lost 6; bases outside the gene matches: 7. The CDR3 region has the DNA TGTGCCAGCAGCCCACCAGGGGGTAGCGAGCAGTACTTC. This sequence encodes CASSPPGGSEQYF.

The chain joins TRBV6-5 to TRBJ2-5; no reliable D call. CDR3 length equals 14 residues. Trimming removed 2 bases at V and 1 base at J, with 8 bases between. Germline lookup yields CDR1 MNHEY and CDR2 SVGAGI. The DNA for the CDR3 is TGTGCCAGCAGTTACCGGGTCACCCAAGAGACCCAGTACTTC. Its translation: CASSYRVTQETQYF.

The chain has TRBV5-4 and TRBJ2-7, with TRBD1 identical over 10 bases. This CDR3 is built from 14 residues. Trimming at V came to 4 bases and at J to 7 bases, leaving 8 bases not matched to a gene. In germline, CDR1 is SGHNT, CDR2 YYREEE (reference sequence). CDR3: CASSPGQGGEEQYF. In DNA, the CDR3 is TGTGCCAGCAGCCCCGGACAGGGGGGTGAAGAGCAGTACTTC.

The genes are TRBV5-1 and TRBJ2-1; tentative D call: TRBD2 (6 bases). Trimming took 4 bases from V and 2 from J, leaving 13 bases between them. Germline lookup yields CDR1 SGHRS and CDR2 YFSETQ. The CDR3 covers 15 residues. This CDR3 reads CASSPPGGPYNEQFF. In DNA form, the CDR3 reads TGCGCCAGCAGCCCGCCCGGGGGACCCTACAATGAGCAGTTCTTC.

The chain is built from TRBV10-1 and TRBJ2-3, with TRBD2 identical over 14 bases. With V trimmed by 3 bases and J by 6 bases, 8 bases remained unmatched. CDR1 and CDR2 (germline): WNHNN, SYGVQD (reference sequence). The length of the CDR3 is 17 residues. The CDR3 DNA is TGCGCCAGCAGTGACCCGGGACTAGCGGGAGCGGGGGATACGCAGTATTTT. It is translated as CASSDPGLAGAGDTQYF.

This clone was picked up one time. The rearrangement uses TRBV6-1 and TRBJ2-5; D is unclear. The CDR3 totals 16 residues. Trimming took 4 bases from V and 3 from J, leaving 18 bases between them. The germline V gene encodes CDR1 MNHNS and CDR2 SASEGT. The CDR3 here is CASSASRPLGEETQYF. The DNA of the CDR3 is TGTGCCAGCAGTGCCTCTCGACCCCTCGGAGAAGAGACCCAGTACTTC.

This chain connects TRBV6-2 or TRBV6-3 to TRBJ1-6, with 7 bases that match TRBD1. The CDR3 length is 12 residues. Germline V gene sequence: CDR1 MNHEY, CDR2 SVGEGT. V lost 5 bases, J lost 18 bases, and 10 bases stayed unmatched. The DNA of the CDR3 is TGTGCCAGCAGTCAACCGGGACAGAAGACCCACTTT. Translated: CASSQPGQKTHF.

The V and J genes are TRBV14 and TRBJ2-1; 8 nucleotides align to TRBD1. The CDR3 contains 17 residues. The trim removed 3 bases at V and 8 bases at J, leaving 15 bases unmatched. The germline CDR1 and CDR2 sequences are SGHDN and FVKESK. DNA of the CDR3: TGTGCCAGCAGCCACCGCTTCGGGGCAGGGGGCCGGGATGAGCAGTTCTTC. It yields the protein CASSHRFGAGGRDEQFF.

The J gene is TRBJ2-3, the V gene TRBV7-6; possible D gene TRBD1, 6 bases. This CDR3 contains 14 residues. Germline lookup yields CDR1 SGHVS and CDR2 FNYEAQ. V was shortened by 3 bases and J by 0 bases, with 7 bases between the two germline ends. The CDR3 loop is CASSLGASTDTQYF. The CDR3 DNA is TGTGCCAGCAGCTTGGGGGCCAGCACAGATACGCAGTATTTT.

The rearrangement uses TRBV6-5 and TRBJ1-2, with D possibly TRBD1 on 5 matching bases. The CDR3 extends over 13 amino acids. In germline, CDR1 is MNHEY, CDR2 SVGAGI. V was pared by 2 bases and J by 8 bases, with 12 bases between. In DNA, the CDR3 is TGTGCCAGCAGTTACGGGCAGGACAAGGGCTACACCTTC. It codes for CASSYGQDKGYTF.

The chain carries TRBV2 and TRBJ2-5; D is possibly TRBD2 (5 bases). Germline loops: CDR1 SNHLY, CDR2 FYNNEI. V lost 3 bases and J 4 bases, leaving 18 bases between the germline ends. The CDR3 consists of 16 residues. CDR3 nucleotides: TGTGCCAGCAGTGACCCACTAGGAAGGGTCGTAGAGACCCAGTACTTC. As protein: CASSDPLGRVVETQYF.

This clone was detected a few times. The CDR3 DNA reads as TGTGCCAGCAGCTTCCTAGAAAACACTGAAGCTTTCTTT. Protein: CASSFLENTEAFF. The chain uses TRBV7-2 and TRBJ1-1; the D is unclear. Trimming removed 3 bases at V and 2 bases at J, with 7 bases between. This CDR3 is 13 amino acids long. CDR1 SGHTA and CDR2 FQGNSA come from the germline V gene.

This rearrangement joins TRBV24-1 to TRBJ1-2; no clear D. The CDR3 totals 14 residues. V was shortened by 5 bases and J by 4 bases, with 13 bases between the two germline ends. Germline V CDR1 and CDR2: KGHDR, SFDVKD. The CDR3 DNA reads as TGTGCCACCAGTGGATCCCCACAGTCCTATGGCTACACCTTC. Translated, it gives CATSGSPQSYGYTF.

The rearrangement links TRBV30 to TRBJ1-5, with D possibly matching TRBD1 (5 bases). Trimming removed 4 bases from V and 3 bases from J, with 13 bases in between. Germline V gives CDR1 GTSNPN, CDR2 SVGIG (reference sequence). The CDR3 is 14 amino acids. The CDR3 DNA follows: TGTGCCTGGAACCGGGACTCCATCAATCAGCCCCAGCATTTT. It specifies CAWNRDSINQPQHF.

The chain joins TRBV7-8 to TRBJ2-3, with 7 bases that match TRBD2. The V segment lost 7 bases and the J segment 6 bases; nucleotides outside the gene matches: 4. Germline CDR1 reads SGHVS; CDR2 reads FQNEAQ. CDR3 size: 12 residues. CDR3 DNA: TGTGCCAGCACCGCGGGAGCGGATACGCAGTATTTT. Translating gives CASTAGADTQYF.

The chain uses TRBV6-5 and TRBJ1-5; D is uncertain. CDR1 and CDR2 from the germline V gene are MNHEY and SVGAGI. There are 13 residues in the CDR3. V lost 5 bases to trimming and J lost 0 bases, with 5 bases between them. DNA for the CDR3: TGTGCCAGCAGTCAGAATAGCAATCAGCCCCAGCATTTT. It encodes CASSQNSNQPQHF.

V is TRBV10-2 and J is TRBJ2-1; 7 bases are a match to TRBD1. Germline CDR1 reads WSHSY; CDR2 reads SAAADI. V gave up 8 bases and J gave up 12 bases; unmatched junction bases: 10. The CDR3 runs 12 residues. The CDR3 DNA reads as TGCGCCAGCGACGAGGGGGCGCTTCGGCAGTTCTTC. Its protein is CASDEGALRQFF.

The J gene is TRBJ1-1, the V gene TRBV7-3, with D possibly matching TRBD1 (5 bases). This CDR3 contains 13 residues. The germline V and J ends were trimmed by 5 bases and 8 bases, with 15 bases remaining between them. CDR1 SGHTA and CDR2 FQGTGA come from the germline V gene. The CDR3 DNA is TGTGCCAGCAGCCCGTTTCCGGAGGGGGAAGCTTTCTTT. This sequence encodes CASSPFPEGEAFF.

This chain joins TRBV29-1 and TRBJ2-5, with a possible D match to TRBD2 (6 bases). Germline values: CDR1 SQVTM, CDR2 ANQGSEA. V lost 7 bases, J lost 0 bases, and 9 bases lay in between. The CDR3 extends over 12 amino acids. This CDR3 reads CSGAGYQETQYF. The CDR3 nucleotides are TGCAGCGGGGCGGGGTACCAAGAGACCCAGTACTTC.